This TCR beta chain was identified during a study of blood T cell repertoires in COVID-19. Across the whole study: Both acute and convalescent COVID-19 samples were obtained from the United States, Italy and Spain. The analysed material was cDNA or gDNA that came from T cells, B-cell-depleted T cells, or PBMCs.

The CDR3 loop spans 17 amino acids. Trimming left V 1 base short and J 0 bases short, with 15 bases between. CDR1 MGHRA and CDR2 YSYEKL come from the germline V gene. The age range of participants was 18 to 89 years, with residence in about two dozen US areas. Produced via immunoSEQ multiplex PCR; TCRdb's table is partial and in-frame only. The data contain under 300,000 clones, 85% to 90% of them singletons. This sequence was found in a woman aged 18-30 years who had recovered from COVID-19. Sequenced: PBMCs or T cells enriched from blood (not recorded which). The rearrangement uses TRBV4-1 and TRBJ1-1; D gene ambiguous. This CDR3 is CASSQVFIKSMNTEAFF. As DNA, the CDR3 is TGCGCCAGCAGCCAAGTCTTTATCAAAAGCATGAACACTGAAGCTTTCTTT.